A selection of T cell receptor beta chains follows, all from one sample in a study of PD-1 blockade in classical Hodgkin lymphoma. Measured with immunoSEQ multiplex PCR; TCRdb has only the in-frame clones, and not every one. The sample records under 30,000 clones, less than 90% being singletons. Sequenced material: CD4+ T cells from blood, taken at baseline. Source of these receptors: a human donor with classical Hodgkin lymphoma. CDR3s include the opening cysteine and the closing phenylalanine or tryptophan. D genes are given only for firm matches. Not all rows give a size; the values are once, few, many and, for expanded clones, a class.

clone size	D gene	J gene	CDR3 length	V gene	CDR3 protein	CDR3 DNA
once	.	TRBJ2-7	13	TRBV28	CASSDQGLYEQYF	TGTGCCAGCAGTGACCAGGGGCTCTACGAGCAGTACTTC
.	.	TRBJ1-2	14	TRBV7-2	CASTQGQALYGYTF	TGTGCCAGCACCCAGGGGCAGGCCCTCTATGGCTACACCTTC
.	.	TRBJ1-4	15	TRBV5-1	CASSSRQGPNEKLFF	TGCGCCAGCAGCTCCCGTCAGGGACCTAATGAAAAACTGTTTTTT
.	TRBD1	TRBJ2-1	15	TRBV28	CAAGGGQGVLNEQFF	TGTGCCGCAGGAGGGGGACAGGGTGTCTTAAATGAGCAGTTCTTC
.	.	TRBJ1-2	13	TRBV2	CASSDPNTKGYTF	TGTGCCAGCAGTGACCCTAATACGAAAGGCTACACCTTC
.	.	TRBJ1-2	14	TRBV7-2	CASSLQEGVYGYTF	TGTGCCAGCAGCTTACAGGAGGGGGTCTATGGCTACACCTTC
.	.	TRBJ1-1	11	TRBV20-1	CSAQAGIGAFF	TGCAGTGCCCAAGCCGGGATAGGGGCTTTCTTT
once	TRBD1	TRBJ1-1	13	TRBV5-6	CASSLMVTGLAFF	TGTGCCAGCAGCTTGATGGTGACAGGGTTGGCTTTCTTT
.	.	TRBJ2-5	17	TRBV5-1	CASSLGRWERGEETQYF	TGCGCCAGCAGCTTGGGCCGGTGGGAGCGTGGAGAAGAGACCCAGTACTTC
.	.	TRBJ1-2	15	TRBV29-1	CSVGGAGATSGGYTF	TGCAGCGTTGGAGGAGCGGGGGCGACGTCGGGTGGCTACACCTTC
.	TRBD1	TRBJ1-5	15	TRBV28	CASSFDRVGNQPQHF	TGTGCCAGCAGTTTCGACAGGGTGGGCAATCAGCCCCAGCATTTT
.	.	TRBJ2-7	17	TRBV27	CASSTPGGRGGSYEQYF	TGTGCCAGCAGTACCCCAGGTGGACGCGGAGGGTCCTACGAGCAGTACTTC
.	TRBD2	TRBJ2-5	16	TRBV4-1	CASSHVGPSGRETQYF	TGCGCCAGCAGTCACGTCGGACCTAGCGGTCGAGAGACCCAGTACTTC
.	TRBD1	TRBJ1-1	13	TRBV6-1	CASSEAQGAKAFF	TGTGCCAGCAGTGAAGCGCAGGGGGCTAAAGCTTTCTTT
.	.	TRBJ2-7	15	TRBV25-1	CASSVARALSNEQYF	TGTGCCAGCAGTGTAGCCCGGGCCCTCTCGAACGAGCAGTACTTC
.	.	TRBJ2-3	15	TRBV5-4	CASSLEAQNGDTQYF	TGTGCCAGCAGCTTGGAAGCTCAGAATGGGGATACGCAGTATTTT
.	.	TRBJ1-4	13	TRBV7-2	CASSLTGNEKLFF	TGTGCCAGCAGCTTAACCGGAAATGAAAAACTGTTTTTT
once	TRBD2	TRBJ2-1	18	TRBV14	CASRPTSGRARDVDEQFF	TGTGCCAGCAGGCCGACTAGCGGGAGGGCTCGGGATGTCGATGAGCAGTTCTTC
.	TRBD1	TRBJ2-1	14	TRBV5-1	CASSLVGGGNEQFF	TGCGCCAGCAGCTTGGTAGGGGGCGGGAATGAGCAGTTCTTC
.	.	TRBJ2-3	15	TRBV19	CASSIRLTSTDTQYF	TGTGCCAGTAGTATTAGATTAACTAGCACAGATACGCAGTATTTT
.	.	TRBJ1-1	13	TRBV7-9	CASSLAANTEAFF	TGTGCCAGCAGCTTAGCGGCAAACACTGAAGCTTTCTTT
.	.	TRBJ2-3	17	TRBV4-1	CASSQKGGAASTDTQYF	TGCGCCAGCAGCCAAAAAGGGGGGGCGGCTAGCACAGATACGCAGTATTTT
few	TRBD1	TRBJ1-2	15	TRBV28	CASSQVGQGNYGYTF	TGTGCCAGCAGTCAAGTCGGACAGGGTAACTATGGCTACACCTTC
.	TRBD2	TRBJ2-1	15	TRBV11-3	CASSLDSGRAYEQFF	TGTGCCAGCAGCTTAGACAGCGGGAGGGCATATGAGCAGTTCTTC
.	TRBD1	TRBJ1-2	13	TRBV7-8	CASSKDRGNGYTF	TGTGCCAGCAGCAAGGACAGGGGGAATGGCTACACCTTC
once	.	TRBJ1-2	12	TRBV28	CASLDGLVSYTF	TGTGCCAGCCTGGACGGGCTGGTTAGCTACACCTTC